This TCR beta chain emerged from a study of spatial heterogeneity in lung cancer. This clonotype came up a few times. The ends were cut back, 2 bases at V and 3 bases at J, with 5 bases in the middle. The CDR3 runs to 12 residues. Germline V CDR1 and CDR2: MDHEN, SYDVKM. TCRdb processed the 5' RACE reads anew with MiXCR; each CDR3 protein has one entry. The sample carries more than 95,000 distinct CDR3 sequences, 10% to 15% recorded once. The time point is: blood at routine non-recurrence follow-up after resection. Unsorted whole RNA from tumor, nontumor lung or frozen PBMC underwent sequencing. The receptor was derived from a male donor with early-stage non-small cell lung cancer. This chain joins TRBV28 and TRBJ2-7; unclear D gene. The source material was PBMCs, sampled at follow-up. CDR3 coding DNA: TGTGCCAGCAGTTTAGAATTCTACGAGCAGTACTTC. Its protein product is CASSLEFYEQYF. The full variable domain, rest sourced from reference TRBV28 and TRBJ2-7, is DVKVTQSSRYLVKRTGEKVFLECVQDMDHENMFWYRQDPGLGLRLIYFSYDVKMKEKGDIPEGYSVSREKKERFSLILESASTNQTSMYLCASSLEFYEQYFGPGTRLTVT.